Listed here is a single T cell receptor beta chain. Its cognate antigen is unknown. This record belongs to a study of graft-versus-host responses after intestinal transplantation. About the research overall: Every transplant recipient was induced with anti-thymocyte globulin, then maintained on tacrolimus and steroids for two to four years.

Some clones are missing from TCRdb's copy, which holds only in-frame ones; the method was immunoSEQ multiplex PCR. The sample lists 7,500 to 9,000 clones; 93% were seen once. Regarding the study as a whole: Maximum circulating GvH clone levels tracked with early post-transplant HvG decreases. Investigators detected GvH clones in recipient marrow, with some emerging earlier in ileum or blood.

Germline CDR1 is SGDLS and CDR2 is YYNGEE. V lost 3 bases and J lost 3; bases outside the gene matches: 2. This CDR3 comprises 15 residues. This clonotype originated in a human patient who received an intestinal transplant, so some T cells may come from the graft donor. V gene TRBV9 combines with J gene TRBJ2-1; TRBD2 matches at 11 bases. The specimen comprised PBMCs, sampled 11 days after intestinal transplantation. The DNA of the CDR3 is TGTGCCAGCAGCGAAGGGACTAGCGGCTACAATGAGCAGTTCTTC. Translating gives CASSEGTSGYNEQFF.